This T cell receptor beta chain originates from a study of T-cell reconstitution after alpha-beta-depleted transplantation in children. Study-wide results and limits: From newly produced T cells came most of the T-cell counts and diversity one year after transplant. Recipient T cells and thymic progenitors that survived were the source of the high TCRbeta diversity seen at day 60 in some patients.

Construction of the TCRbeta library involved unique molecular identifiers. TCRdb re-called the PCR reads through MiXCR, storing one row per CDR3 protein. This sample has about 600,000 distinct CDR3 sequences, with 23% found just once. With respect to this clonotype: No antigen is known for it.

The TCR comes from a boy under three years old who had a stem cell transplant for acute myeloid leukemia, so the T cells may come from the graft donor. The specimen comprised PBMCs, mostly from graft donor cells, sampled 360 days after TCRalphabeta/CD19-depleted stem cell transplant.

The CDR3 nucleotides are TGTGCCAGCAGCTTAAGAGATCAGAGTGGGACCAAAAACATTCAGTACTTC. It translates to CASSLRDQSGTKNIQYF. This chain uses TRBV7-4 with TRBJ2-4; D uncertain. V gave up 2 bases and J gave up 2 bases, with 16 bases separating them. Germline assignment: CDR1 SGHVT and CDR2 SQSDAQ. This CDR3 has 17 amino acids.